This TCR beta chain was identified in a study of response to subunit inactivated influenza vaccine. Ten or more counts support this clonotype. Trimming at V came to 4 bases and at J to 3 bases, leaving 8 bases not matched to a gene. The CDR3 sequence is 16 residues long. CDR1 and CDR2 from the germline V gene are KGHDR and SFDVKD. MiXCR, run by TCRdb on the RT-PCR reads, gives a single entry per CDR3 protein. The sample contains around 750,000 distinct CDR3 sequences, 21% of which appear only once. The receptor comes from a man in his forties or fifties who received an inactivated influenza vaccine. This material consisted of PBMCs from blood, taken 5 days after vaccination. This chain links TRBV24-1 with TRBJ2-1, with 7 positions matching TRBD2. CDR3 amino acids: CATSDSDWDYYNEQFF. In DNA, the CDR3 is TGTGCCACCAGTGACTCTGACTGGGACTACTACAATGAGCAGTTCTTC.